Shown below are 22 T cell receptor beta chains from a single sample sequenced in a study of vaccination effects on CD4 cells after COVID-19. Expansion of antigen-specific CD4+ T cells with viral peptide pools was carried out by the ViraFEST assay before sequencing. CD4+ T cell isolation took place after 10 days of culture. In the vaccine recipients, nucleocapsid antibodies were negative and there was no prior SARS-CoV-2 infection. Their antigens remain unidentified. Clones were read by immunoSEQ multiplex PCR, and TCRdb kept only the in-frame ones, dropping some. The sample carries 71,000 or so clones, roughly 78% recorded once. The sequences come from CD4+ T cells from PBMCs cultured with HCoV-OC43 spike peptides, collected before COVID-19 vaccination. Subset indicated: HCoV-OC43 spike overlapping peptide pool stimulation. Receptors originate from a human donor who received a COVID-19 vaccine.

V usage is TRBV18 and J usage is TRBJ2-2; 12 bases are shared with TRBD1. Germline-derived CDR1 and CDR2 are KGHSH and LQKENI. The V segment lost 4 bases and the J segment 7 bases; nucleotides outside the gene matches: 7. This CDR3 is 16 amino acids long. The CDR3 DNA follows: TGTGCCAGCTCACGCCTCGGGACAGGGGGCGACGGGGAGCTGTTTTTT. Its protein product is CASSRLGTGGDGELFF.

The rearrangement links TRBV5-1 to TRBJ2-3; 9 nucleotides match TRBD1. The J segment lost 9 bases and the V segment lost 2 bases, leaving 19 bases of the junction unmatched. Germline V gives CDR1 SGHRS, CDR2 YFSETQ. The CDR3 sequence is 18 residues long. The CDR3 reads CASSFIPGTGQGTVTQYF. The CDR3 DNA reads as TGCGCCAGCAGCTTTATCCCTGGGACGGGACAGGGTACCGTCACGCAGTATTTT.

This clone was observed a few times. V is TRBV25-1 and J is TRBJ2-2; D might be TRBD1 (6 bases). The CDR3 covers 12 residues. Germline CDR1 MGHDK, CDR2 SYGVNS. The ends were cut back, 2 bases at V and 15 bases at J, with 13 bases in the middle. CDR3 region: CASSETGTKVFF. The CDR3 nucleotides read TGTGCCAGCAGTGAAACCGGGACAAAGGTGTTTTTT.

The CDR3 spells CASGPGVGNQPQHF. CDR3 nucleotides: TGTGCCAGCGGCCCAGGGGTCGGCAATCAGCCCCAGCATTTT. This rearrangement joins TRBV2 to TRBJ1-5; perhaps TRBD1 as D (6 bases). Germline V gene data show CDR1 as SNHLY and CDR2 as FYNNEI. With 8 bases removed from V and 2 bases from J, the gap between germline ends came to 13 bases. The CDR3 totals 14 residues.

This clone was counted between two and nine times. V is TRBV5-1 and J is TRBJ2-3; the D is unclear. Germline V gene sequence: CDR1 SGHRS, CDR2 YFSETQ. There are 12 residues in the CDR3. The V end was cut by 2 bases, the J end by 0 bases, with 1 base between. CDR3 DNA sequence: TGCGCCAGCAGCTTTAGCACAGATACGCAGTATTTT. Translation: CASSFSTDTQYF.

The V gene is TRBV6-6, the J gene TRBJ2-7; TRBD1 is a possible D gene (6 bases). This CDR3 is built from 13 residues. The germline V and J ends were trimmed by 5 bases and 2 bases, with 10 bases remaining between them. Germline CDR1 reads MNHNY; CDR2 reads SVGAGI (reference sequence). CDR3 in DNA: TGTGCCAGCAGTCCCCGACAGGCCTACGAGCAGTACGTC. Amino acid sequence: CASSPRQAYEQYV.

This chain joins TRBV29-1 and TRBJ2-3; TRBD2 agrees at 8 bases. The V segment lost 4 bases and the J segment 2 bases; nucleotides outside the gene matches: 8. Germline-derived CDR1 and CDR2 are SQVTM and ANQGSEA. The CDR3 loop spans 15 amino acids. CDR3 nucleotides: TGCAGCGTTGGCTCAAGCGGGGGACCCACAGATACGCAGTATTTT. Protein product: CSVGSSGGPTDTQYF.

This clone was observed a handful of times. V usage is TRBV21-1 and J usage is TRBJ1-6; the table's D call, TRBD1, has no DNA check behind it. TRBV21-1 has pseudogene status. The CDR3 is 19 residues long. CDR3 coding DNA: TGTGCCAGCAGCATGACCCTAGGCACAGGGGGCTCCTATAATTCACCCCTCCACTTT. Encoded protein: CASSMTLGTGGSYNSPLHF.

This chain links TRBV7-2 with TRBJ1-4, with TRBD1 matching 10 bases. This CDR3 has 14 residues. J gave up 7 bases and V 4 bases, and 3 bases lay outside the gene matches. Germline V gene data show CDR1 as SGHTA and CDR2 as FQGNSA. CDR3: CASSSDRGREKLFF. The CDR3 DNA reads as TGTGCCAGCAGCTCCGACAGGGGGCGTGAAAAACTGTTTTTT.

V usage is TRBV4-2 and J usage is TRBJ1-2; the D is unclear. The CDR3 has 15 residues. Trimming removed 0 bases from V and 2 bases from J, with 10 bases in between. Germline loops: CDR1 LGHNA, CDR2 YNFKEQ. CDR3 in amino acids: CASSQDLRQNYGYTF. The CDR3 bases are TGTGCCAGCAGCCAAGATTTGAGGCAAAACTATGGCTACACCTTC.

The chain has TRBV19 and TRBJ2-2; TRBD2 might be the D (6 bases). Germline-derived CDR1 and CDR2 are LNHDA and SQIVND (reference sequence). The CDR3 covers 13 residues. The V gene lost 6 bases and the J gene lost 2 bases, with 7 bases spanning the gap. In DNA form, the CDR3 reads TGTGCCAGTAGGCGGGATAACACCGGGGAGCTGTTTTTT. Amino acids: CASRRDNTGELFF.

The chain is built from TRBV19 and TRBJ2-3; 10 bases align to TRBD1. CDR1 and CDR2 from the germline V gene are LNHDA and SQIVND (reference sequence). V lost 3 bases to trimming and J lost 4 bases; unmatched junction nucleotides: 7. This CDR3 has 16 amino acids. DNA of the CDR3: TGTGCCAGTAGTATTCGACAGGGGGCGCAGGCAGATACGCAGTATTTT. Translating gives CASSIRQGAQADTQYF. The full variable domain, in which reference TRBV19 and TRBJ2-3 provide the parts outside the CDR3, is DGGITQSPKYLFRKEGQNVTLSCEQNLNHDAMYWYRQDPGQGLRLIYYSQIVNDFQKGDIAEGYSVSREKKESFPLTVTSAQKNPTAFYLCASSIRQGAQADTQYFGPGTRLTVL.

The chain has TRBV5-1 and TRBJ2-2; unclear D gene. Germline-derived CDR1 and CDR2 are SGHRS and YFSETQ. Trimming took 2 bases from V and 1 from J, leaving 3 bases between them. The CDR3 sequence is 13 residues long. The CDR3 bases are TGCGCCAGCAGCTTACAGAACACCGGGGAGCTGTTTTTT. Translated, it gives CASSLQNTGELFF.

CDR3 region: CASSRDAAWETQYF. The CDR3 DNA reads as TGTGCCAGCAGCCGGGACGCAGCGTGGGAGACCCAGTACTTC. V usage is TRBV5-6 and J usage is TRBJ2-5; D tentatively fits TRBD1 or TRBD2 (5 bases each). This CDR3 has 14 residues. The V end was cut by 4 bases, the J end by 5 bases, with 15 bases between. Germline CDR1 is SGHDT and CDR2 is YYEEEE.

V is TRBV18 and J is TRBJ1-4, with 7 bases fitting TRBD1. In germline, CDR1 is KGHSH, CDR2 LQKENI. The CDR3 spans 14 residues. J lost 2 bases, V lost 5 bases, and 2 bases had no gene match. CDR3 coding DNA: TGTGCCAGCTCATCACAGGGGACTAATGAAAAACTGTTTTTT. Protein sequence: CASSSQGTNEKLFF.

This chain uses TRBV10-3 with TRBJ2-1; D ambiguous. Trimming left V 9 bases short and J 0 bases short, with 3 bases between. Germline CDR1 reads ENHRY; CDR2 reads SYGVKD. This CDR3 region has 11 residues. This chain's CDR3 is CAIDSYNEQFF. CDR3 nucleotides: TGTGCCATTGACTCCTACAATGAGCAGTTCTTC.

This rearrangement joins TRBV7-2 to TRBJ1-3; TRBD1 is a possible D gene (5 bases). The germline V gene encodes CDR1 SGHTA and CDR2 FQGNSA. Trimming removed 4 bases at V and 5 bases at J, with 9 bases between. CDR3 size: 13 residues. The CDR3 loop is CASSSQGRNTIYF. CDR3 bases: TGTGCCAGCAGCTCCCAGGGTCGAAACACCATATATTTT.

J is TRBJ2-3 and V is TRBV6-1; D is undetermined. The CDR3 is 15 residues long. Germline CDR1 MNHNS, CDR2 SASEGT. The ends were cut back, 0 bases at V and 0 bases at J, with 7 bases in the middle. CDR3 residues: CASSEAVASTDTQYF. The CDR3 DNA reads TGTGCCAGCAGTGAAGCAGTAGCTAGCACAGATACGCAGTATTTT.

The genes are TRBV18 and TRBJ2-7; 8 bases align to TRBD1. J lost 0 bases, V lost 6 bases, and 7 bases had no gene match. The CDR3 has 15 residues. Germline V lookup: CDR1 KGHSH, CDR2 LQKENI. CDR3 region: CASSLRTGSSYEQYV. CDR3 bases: TGTGCCAGCTCCCTCAGGACAGGGAGCTCCTACGAGCAGTACGTC.

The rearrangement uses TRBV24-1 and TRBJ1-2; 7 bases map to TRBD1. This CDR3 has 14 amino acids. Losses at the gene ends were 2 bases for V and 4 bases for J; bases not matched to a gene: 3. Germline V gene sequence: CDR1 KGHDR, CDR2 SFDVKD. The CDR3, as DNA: TGTGCCACCAGTGATTCGGGACAGCGCTATGGCTACACCTTC. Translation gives CATSDSGQRYGYTF.

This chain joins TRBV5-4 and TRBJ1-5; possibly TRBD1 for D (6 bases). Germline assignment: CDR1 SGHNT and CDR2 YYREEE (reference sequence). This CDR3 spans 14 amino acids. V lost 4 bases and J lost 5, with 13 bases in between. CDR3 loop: CASSPQGQYQPQHF. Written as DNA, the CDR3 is TGTGCCAGCAGCCCACAGGGCCAGTATCAGCCCCAGCATTTT.

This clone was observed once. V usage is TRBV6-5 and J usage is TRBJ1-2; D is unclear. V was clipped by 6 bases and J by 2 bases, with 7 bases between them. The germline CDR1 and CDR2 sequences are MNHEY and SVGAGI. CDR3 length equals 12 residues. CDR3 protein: CASRSGNYGYTF. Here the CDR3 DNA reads TGTGCCAGCAGATCCGGGAACTATGGCTACACCTTC.